The 28 T cell receptor beta chains below were found in one sample sequenced in a study of cytomegalovirus exposure and HLA in healthy donors. Use of 60 Vbeta and 13 Jbeta primers characterized the PCR. Libraries were prepared by immunoSEQ multiplex PCR; TCRdb keeps only in-frame clonotypes and omits some of them. The sample lists approximately 120,000 clones; under 85% were seen once. The source material was PBMCs. All receptors come from a woman between 45 and 60 years old in good health and CMV-seropositive.

The J gene is TRBJ1-3, the V gene TRBV4-3; 11 bases match TRBD1. The germline gives CDR1 LGHNA, CDR2 YSLEER. The junction had 9 bases not matched to a gene; V was cut back by 4 bases and J by 4 bases. The CDR3 loop spans 17 amino acids. The CDR3 region has the DNA TGCGCCAGCAGCCCCAAGAGGACAGGGGGCGAAGGAAACACCATATATTTT. Its protein is CASSPKRTGGEGNTIYF.

This rearrangement joins TRBV19 to TRBJ2-2; D might be TRBD1 (5 bases). The germline CDR1 and CDR2 sequences are LNHDA and SQIVND (reference sequence). The CDR3 loop spans 14 amino acids. Between the trimmed V and J ends, which lost 7 bases and 0 bases, there was a span of 9 bases. The CDR3 nucleotides read TGTGCCAGTAACAGACAGCCGAACACCGGGGAGCTGTTTTTT. This encodes CASNRQPNTGELFF.

V gene TRBV6-5 combines with J gene TRBJ1-1, with TRBD1 matching 11 bases. V trimming: 6 bases; J trimming: 5 bases; junction bases outside the gene matches: 2. This CDR3 comprises 13 residues. Germline V gene lookup returns CDR1 MNHEY and CDR2 SVGAGI. The CDR3 bases are TGTGCCAGCAGGGACAGGGGGCTTACTGAAGCTTTCTTT. Encoded protein: CASRDRGLTEAFF.

CDR3 amino acids: CASSAGGRYEQYF. CDR3 nucleotides: TGTGCCAGCAGCGCGGGGGGACGGTACGAGCAGTACTTC. This chain joins TRBV9 and TRBJ2-7, with 7 bases lining up with TRBD2. The CDR3 is 13 residues long. The V segment lost 3 bases and the J segment 4 bases; nucleotides outside the gene matches: 4. CDR1 SGDLS and CDR2 YYNGEE come from the germline V gene. The full variable domain, rest sourced from reference TRBV9 and TRBJ2-7, is DSGVTQTPKHLITATGQRVTLRCSPRSGDLSVYWYQQSLDQGLQFLIQYYNGEERAKGNILERFSAQQFPDLHSELNLSSLELGDSALYFCASSAGGRYEQYFGPGTRLTVT.

The chain employs TRBV7-2 and TRBJ1-2, with D maybe TRBD1 (5 bases). The CDR3 sequence is 14 residues long. Trimming cost V 5 bases and J 7 bases, with 17 bases left between them. Germline loops: CDR1 SGHTA, CDR2 FQGNSA. The CDR3 bases are TGTGCCAGCAGCCCAGGAGGGGCGGCGGCTGGCTACACCTTC. Translation: CASSPGGAAAGYTF. Looking up the rest from reference TRBV7-2 and TRBJ1-2 gives the full variable domain: GAGVSQSPSNKVTEKGKDVELRCDPISGHTALYWYRQSLGQGLEFLIYFQGNSAPDKSGLPSDRFSAERTGGSVSTLTIQRTQQEDSAVYLCASSPGGAAAGYTFGSGTRLTVV.

This clone was observed a few times. J is TRBJ2-3 and V is TRBV6-5; 10 bases align to TRBD2. The CDR3 length is 16 residues. Germline V gene data show CDR1 as MNHEY and CDR2 as SVGAGI. Trimming at V came to 0 bases and at J to 3 bases, leaving 3 bases not matched to a gene. The CDR3 nucleotides are TGTGCCAGCAGTTACTCGAAGCGGGGGGGGACAGATACGCAGTATTTT. Its protein product is CASSYSKRGGTDTQYF.

DNA of the CDR3: TGTGCCAGAAGCTTGGCCATAAAAAAGAAGGACTTCTACGAGCAGTACTTC. It yields the protein CARSLAIKKKDFYEQYF. The chain has TRBV5-3 and TRBJ2-7, with D perhaps TRBD2 (5 bases). TRBV5-3 is identified as an open reading frame with a role that is uncertain. This CDR3 region has 17 residues. V lost 0 bases and J lost 3, with 19 bases in between.

As regards this clone: Mismatch with germline at one junction end may stem from a read error. The genes are TRBV9 and TRBJ2-7; D is undetermined. The germline gives CDR1 SGDLS, CDR2 YYNGEE. The CDR3 length is 11 residues. Here the CDR3 reads CASSVSVAPFF. DNA of the CDR3: TGTGCCAGCAGCGTATCTGTAGCTCCTTTCTTC.

This sequence joins TRBV27 and TRBJ1-5; possibly TRBD1 for D (5 bases). CDR1 and CDR2 from the germline V gene are MNHEY and SMNVEV (reference sequence). The CDR3 sequence is 14 residues long. V shed 1 base and J shed 5 bases, with 9 bases lying between them. The CDR3 nucleotides read TGTGCCAGCAGTTTATGGGGCAGGGATCAGCCCCAGCATTTT. Its protein product is CASSLWGRDQPQHF.

This chain joins TRBV19 and TRBJ2-1, with 7 bases fitting TRBD2. The CDR3 covers 13 residues. Trimming took 6 bases from V and 3 from J; bases not matched to a gene: 2. Germline V gene data show CDR1 as LNHDA and CDR2 as SQIVND (reference sequence). The CDR3 DNA sequence: TGTGCCAGTAGGGCTAGCGGCTACAATGAGCAGTTCTTC. Protein sequence: CASRASGYNEQFF.

The chain carries TRBV5-1 and TRBJ2-1; the match to TRBD2 covers 10 bases. The germline V gene encodes CDR1 SGHRS and CDR2 YFSETQ. The CDR3 is 13 residues long. Germline trimming cut 7 bases from V and 7 bases from J; bases unmatched to any gene: 5. The CDR3 reads CASGSSGRNEQFF. CDR3 coding DNA: TGCGCCAGCGGGAGTAGCGGGAGGAATGAGCAGTTCTTC. Using reference TRBV5-1 and TRBJ2-1 for the parts outside the CDR3, the full variable domain is KAGVTQTPRYLIKTRGQQVTLSCSPISGHRSVSWYQQTPGQGLQFLFEYFSETQRNKGNFPGRFSGRQFSNSRSEMNVSTLELGDSALYLCASGSSGRNEQFFGPGTRLTVL.

The V gene is TRBV2, the J gene TRBJ2-5, with 7 bases aligning to TRBD1. Germline V CDR1 and CDR2: SNHLY, FYNNEI. V lost 7 bases to trimming and J lost 4 bases; unmatched junction nucleotides: 6. This CDR3 has 13 residues. CDR3 nucleotide sequence: TGTGCCAGCACCGGACAGGTCGGAGAGACCCAGTACTTC. This sequence encodes CASTGQVGETQYF.

This clone appeared once. This chain uses TRBV9 with TRBJ1-2, with D unresolved. The CDR3 sequence is 14 residues long. The V and J ends lost 4 bases and 4 bases respectively, with 14 bases between them. CDR1 and CDR2 from the germline V gene are SGDLS and YYNGEE. The CDR3 DNA is TGTGCCAGCAGCCCGACGACACACCCCTATGGCTACACCTTC. This translates into CASSPTTHPYGYTF.

This chain connects TRBV11-2 to TRBJ2-6; possibly TRBD2 for D (5 bases). Between the trimmed V and J ends, which lost 1 base and 1 base, there was a span of 5 bases. The germline CDR1 and CDR2 sequences are SGHAT and FQNNGV. This CDR3 has 15 residues. CDR3 nucleotide sequence: TGTGCCAGCAGCTTAGCGGGGTCTGGGGCCAACGTCCTGACTTTC. Translation: CASSLAGSGANVLTF.

V and J are TRBV5-1 and TRBJ2-7, with D tentatively TRBD2 (7 bases). The germline CDR1 and CDR2 sequences are SGHRS and YFSETQ. The length of the CDR3 is 18 residues. V lost 2 bases and J lost 1, with 22 bases in between. The CDR3: CASSLTTGLRGSSYEQYF. In DNA form, the CDR3 reads TGCGCCAGCAGCTTAACAACAGGGCTTCGCGGGAGTTCCTACGAGCAGTACTTC.

This clone came up a few times. This rearrangement joins TRBV5-6 to TRBJ2-3; TRBD2 aligns across 8 bases. CDR1 is SGHDT, CDR2 YYEEEE, per germline. This CDR3 contains 14 residues. V trimming: 4 bases; J trimming: 6 bases; junction bases outside the gene matches: 7. The CDR3 nucleotides read TGTGCCAGCAGCCAGACTAGCGTGTCCGATACGCAGTATTTT. Residues: CASSQTSVSDTQYF.

J is TRBJ1-5 and V is TRBV5-6; TRBD1 matches at 7 bases. The CDR3 totals 16 residues. Germline V lookup: CDR1 SGHDT, CDR2 YYEEEE. V shed 3 bases and J 3 bases; nucleotides not matched to a gene: 9. CDR3 bases: TGTGCCAGCAGCTCGCAGGGACAGTCGAACAATCAGCCCCAGCATTTT. Translated, it gives CASSSQGQSNNQPQHF.

The chain recombines TRBV4-1 with TRBJ2-7; 9 bases match TRBD2. Trimming took 1 base from V and 3 from J; bases not matched to a gene: 10. This CDR3 has 17 amino acids. Germline V CDR1 and CDR2: MGHRA, YSYEKL. This CDR3 is CASSQGRLAAHRYEQYF. Written as DNA, the CDR3 is TGCGCCAGCAGCCAAGGAAGACTAGCGGCACACCGCTACGAGCAGTACTTC.

The chain combines TRBV9 with TRBJ2-7; maybe TRBD1 (6 bases). The CDR3 has 13 amino acids. Germline CDR1 reads SGDLS; CDR2 reads YYNGEE. Trimming shortened V by 3 bases and J by 5 bases, and 12 bases separated the two germline ends. In DNA, the CDR3 is TGTGCCAGCAGCGCAACCACAGGGCACGAGCAGTACTTC. This gives the protein CASSATTGHEQYF.

The chain combines TRBV6-5 with TRBJ2-2; the match to TRBD1 covers 10 bases. CDR1 is MNHEY and CDR2 is SVGAGI in the germline V gene. With V trimmed by 5 bases and J by 8 bases, 8 bases remained unmatched. CDR3 length equals 15 residues. This CDR3 is CASSPWGTGVGELFF. The CDR3, as DNA: TGTGCCAGCAGTCCCTGGGGGACAGGGGTAGGGGAGCTGTTTTTT.

Here the CDR3 DNA reads TGTGCCAGCAGCCCCCGCGGGCCGGACGAGCAGTACTTC. Residues: CASSPRGPDEQYF. The V gene is TRBV7-9, the J gene TRBJ2-7, with D possibly TRBD2 on 5 matching bases. With 5 bases removed from V and 5 bases from J, the gap between germline ends came to 13 bases. The length of the CDR3 is 13 residues. Germline CDR1 SEHNR, CDR2 FQNEAQ (reference sequence).

J is TRBJ2-5 and V is TRBV7-9; 10 bases are shared with TRBD2. The germline V gene encodes CDR1 SEHNR and CDR2 FQNEAQ (reference sequence). The CDR3 is 15 amino acids. Unmatched junction bases numbered 6, after V lost 4 bases and J lost 4 bases. In DNA form, the CDR3 reads TGTGCCAGCAGCTCAGCGGGGGGGCGGGGAGAGACCCAGTACTTC. It specifies CASSSAGGRGETQYF.

V gene TRBV6-1 combines with J gene TRBJ1-1; maybe TRBD1 (5 bases). Germline CDR1 is MNHNS and CDR2 is SASEGT. V was pared by 5 bases and J by 0 bases, with 13 bases between. CDR3 length equals 15 residues. CDR3 sequence: CASSPRGMMNTEAFF. DNA of the CDR3: TGTGCCAGCAGTCCCCGGGGGATGATGAACACTGAAGCTTTCTTT.

V is TRBV5-1 and J is TRBJ1-4, with a possible D match to TRBD1 (5 bases). V lost 0 bases and J lost 7, with 10 bases in between. CDR1 is SGHRS and CDR2 is YFSETQ in the germline V gene. CDR3 length: 14 amino acids. CDR3 DNA: TGCGCCAGCAGCTTGGTTAGGGGAGGTGAAAAACTGTTTTTT. Translating gives CASSLVRGGEKLFF.

This sequence joins TRBV9 and TRBJ2-7, with TRBD2 identical over 7 bases. The CDR3 runs 14 residues. Germline V gene lookup returns CDR1 SGDLS and CDR2 YYNGEE. V lost 2 bases and J lost 0; bases outside the gene matches: 2. The DNA of the CDR3 is TGTGCCAGCAGCGTCCGGGACTACTCCTACGAGCAGTACTTC. Its protein product is CASSVRDYSYEQYF.

On this clone: This specimen includes other DNA sequences encoding the same CDR3. J is TRBJ1-1 and V is TRBV6-5; D unresolved. Germline CDR1 is MNHEY and CDR2 is SVGAGI. CDR3 length: 14 residues. Between the trimmed V and J ends, which lost 11 bases and 1 base, there was a span of 17 bases. CDR3 residues: CAVRPHQTNTEAFF. CDR3 nucleotide sequence: TGTGCCGTCCGTCCACACCAAACGAACACTGAAGCTTTCTTT.

The rearrangement joins TRBV7-2 to TRBJ2-3; possibly TRBD2 for D (6 bases). Trimming took 6 bases from V and 0 from J, leaving 10 bases between them. There are 14 residues in the CDR3. From germline, CDR1 is SGHTA and CDR2 FQGNSA. CDR3 DNA sequence: TGTGCCAGCAGTTCCGGGACTAGCACAGATACGCAGTATTTT. Amino acid sequence: CASSSGTSTDTQYF.

This chain uses TRBV5-3 with TRBJ2-3; D is perhaps TRBD1 (8 bases). TRBV5-3 belongs to the ORF category, with a function that is uncertain. V was trimmed by 3 bases and J by 3 bases, leaving 20 bases between them. The CDR3 consists of 17 residues. Here the CDR3 DNA reads TGTGCCAGAAGCTGGACAAAACAGGGGGGGCCTACAGATACGCAGTATTTT. Its translation: CARSWTKQGGPTDTQYF.